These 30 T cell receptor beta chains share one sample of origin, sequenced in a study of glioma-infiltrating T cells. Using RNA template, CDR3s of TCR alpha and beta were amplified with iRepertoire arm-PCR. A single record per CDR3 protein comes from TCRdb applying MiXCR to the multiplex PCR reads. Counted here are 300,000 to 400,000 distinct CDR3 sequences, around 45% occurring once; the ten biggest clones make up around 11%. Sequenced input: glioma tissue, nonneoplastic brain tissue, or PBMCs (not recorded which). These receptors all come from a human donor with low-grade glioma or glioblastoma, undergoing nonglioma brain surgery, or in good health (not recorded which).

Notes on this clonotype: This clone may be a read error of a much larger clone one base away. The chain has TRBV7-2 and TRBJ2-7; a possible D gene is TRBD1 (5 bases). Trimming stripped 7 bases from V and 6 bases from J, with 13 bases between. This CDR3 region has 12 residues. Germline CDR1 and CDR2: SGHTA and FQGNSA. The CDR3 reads CASNPTGSEQYF. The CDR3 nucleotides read TGTGCCAGCAACCCTACAGGATCCGAGCAGTACTTC.

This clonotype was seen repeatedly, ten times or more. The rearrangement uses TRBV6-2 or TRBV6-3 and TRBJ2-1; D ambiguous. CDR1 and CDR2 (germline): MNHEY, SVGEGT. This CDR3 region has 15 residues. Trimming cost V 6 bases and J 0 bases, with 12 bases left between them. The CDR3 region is CASSNTASSYNEQFF. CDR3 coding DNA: TGTGCCAGCAGCAATACAGCTAGCTCCTACAATGAGCAGTTCTTC.

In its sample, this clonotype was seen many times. The CDR3 region has the DNA TGTGCCACCAACTCCATTCCGAACACTGAAGCTTTCTTT. Translation: CATNSIPNTEAFF. This chain joins TRBV2 and TRBJ1-1; D call uncertain. Germline CDR1 reads SNHLY; CDR2 reads FYNNEI. This CDR3 contains 13 residues. V lost 10 bases to trimming and J lost 1 base, with 13 bases between them.

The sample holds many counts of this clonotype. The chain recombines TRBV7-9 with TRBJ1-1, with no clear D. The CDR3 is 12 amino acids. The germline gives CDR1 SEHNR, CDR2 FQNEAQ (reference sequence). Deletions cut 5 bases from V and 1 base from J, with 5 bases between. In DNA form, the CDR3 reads TGTGCCAGCAGCGCCAAGAACACTGAAGCTTTCTTT. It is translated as CASSAKNTEAFF.

CDR3 region: CAGFQLVPSGYRGGAEAFF. The CDR3 coding sequence is TGTGCCGGCTTTCAATTAGTACCGAGTGGCTACAGGGGAGGCGCTGAAGCTTTCTTT. The gene calls are TRBV27 and TRBJ1-1, with 7 bases fitting TRBD1. With V trimmed by 11 bases and J by 6 bases, 30 bases remained unmatched. In germline, CDR1 is MNHEY, CDR2 SMNVEV (reference sequence). The CDR3 sequence is 19 residues long.

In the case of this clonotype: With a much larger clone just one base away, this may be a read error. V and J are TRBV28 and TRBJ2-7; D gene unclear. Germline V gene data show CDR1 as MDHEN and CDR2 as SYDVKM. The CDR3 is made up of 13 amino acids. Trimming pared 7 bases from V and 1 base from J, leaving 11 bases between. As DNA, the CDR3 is TGTGCCAGCATCCTCAAGGATTCCTACGAGCAGTACTTC. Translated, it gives CASILKDSYEQYF.

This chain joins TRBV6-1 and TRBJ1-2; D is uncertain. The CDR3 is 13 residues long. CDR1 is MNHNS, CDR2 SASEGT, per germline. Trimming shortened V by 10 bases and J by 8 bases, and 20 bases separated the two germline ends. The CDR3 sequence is CAITPGSAAGYTF. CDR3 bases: TGTGCCATCACCCCTGGGTCCGCCGCCGGCTACACCTTC.

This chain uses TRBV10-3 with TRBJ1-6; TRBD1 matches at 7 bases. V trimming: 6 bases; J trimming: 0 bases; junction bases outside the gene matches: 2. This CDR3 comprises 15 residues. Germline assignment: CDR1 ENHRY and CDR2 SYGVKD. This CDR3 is CAIRDRSSYNSPLHF. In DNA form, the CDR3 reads TGTGCCATCAGGGACAGGAGCTCCTATAATTCACCCCTCCACTTT.

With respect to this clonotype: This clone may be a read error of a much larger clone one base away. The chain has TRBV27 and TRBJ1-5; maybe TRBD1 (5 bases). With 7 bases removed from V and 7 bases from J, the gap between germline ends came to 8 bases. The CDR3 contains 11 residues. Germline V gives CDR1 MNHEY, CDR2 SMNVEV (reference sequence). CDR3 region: CASIKGQPQHF. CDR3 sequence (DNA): TGTGCCAGCATTAAGGGGCAGCCCCAGCATTTT.

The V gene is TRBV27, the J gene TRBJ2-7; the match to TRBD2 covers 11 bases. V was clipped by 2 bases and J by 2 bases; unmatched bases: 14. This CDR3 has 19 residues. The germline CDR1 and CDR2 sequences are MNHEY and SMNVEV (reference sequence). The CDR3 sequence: CASSLRGGTSGLYAYEQYF. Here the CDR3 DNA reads TGTGCCAGCAGTTTACGGGGCGGGACTAGCGGCTTATACGCCTACGAGCAGTACTTC.

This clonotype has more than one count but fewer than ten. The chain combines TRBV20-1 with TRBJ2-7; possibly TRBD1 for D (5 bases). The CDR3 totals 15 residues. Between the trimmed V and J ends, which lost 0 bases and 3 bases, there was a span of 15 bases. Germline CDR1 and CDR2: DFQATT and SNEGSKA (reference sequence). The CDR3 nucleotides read TGCAGTGCTAGAGATGTTAACAGGCCTAACTACGAGCAGTACTTC. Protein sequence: CSARDVNRPNYEQYF.

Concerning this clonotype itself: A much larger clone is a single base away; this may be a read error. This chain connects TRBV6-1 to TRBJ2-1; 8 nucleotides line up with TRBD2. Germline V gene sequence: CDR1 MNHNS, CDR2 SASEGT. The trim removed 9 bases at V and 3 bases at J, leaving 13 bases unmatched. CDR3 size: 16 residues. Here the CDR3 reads CASALAAFSCYNEQFF. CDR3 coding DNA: TGTGCCAGTGCACTAGCGGCCTTTAGCTGCTACAATGAGCAGTTCTTC.

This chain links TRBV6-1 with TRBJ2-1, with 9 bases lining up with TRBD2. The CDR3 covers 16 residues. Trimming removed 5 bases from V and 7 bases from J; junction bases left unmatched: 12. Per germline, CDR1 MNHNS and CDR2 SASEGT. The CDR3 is CASSPRWTSVRNEQFF. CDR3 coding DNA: TGTGCCAGCAGTCCTCGTTGGACTAGCGTTCGGAATGAGCAGTTCTTC.

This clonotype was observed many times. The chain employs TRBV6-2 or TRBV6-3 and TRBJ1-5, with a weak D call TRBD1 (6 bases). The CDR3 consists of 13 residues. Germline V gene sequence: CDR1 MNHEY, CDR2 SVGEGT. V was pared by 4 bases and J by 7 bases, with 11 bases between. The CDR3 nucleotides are TGTGCCAGCAGTTCAGACAGGCGGCAGCCCCAGCATTTT. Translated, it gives CASSSDRRQPQHF.

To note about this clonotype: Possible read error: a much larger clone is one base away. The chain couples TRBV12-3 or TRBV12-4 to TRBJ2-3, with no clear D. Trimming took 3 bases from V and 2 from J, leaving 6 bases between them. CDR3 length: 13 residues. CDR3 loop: CASSFGFTDTQYF. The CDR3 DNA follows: TGTGCCAGCAGTTTTGGGTTCACAGATACGCAGTATTTT.

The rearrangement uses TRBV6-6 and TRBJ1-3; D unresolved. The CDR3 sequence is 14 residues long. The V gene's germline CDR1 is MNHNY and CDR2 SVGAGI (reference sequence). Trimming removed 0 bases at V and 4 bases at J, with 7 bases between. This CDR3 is CASSYSKGGNTIYF. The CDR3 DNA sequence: TGTGCCAGCAGTTACTCGAAGGGAGGAAACACCATATATTTT.

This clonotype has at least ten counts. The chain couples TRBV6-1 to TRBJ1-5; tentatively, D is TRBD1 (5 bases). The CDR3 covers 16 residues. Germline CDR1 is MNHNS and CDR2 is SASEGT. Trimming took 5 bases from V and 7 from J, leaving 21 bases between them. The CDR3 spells CASSTGKTGKRQPQHF. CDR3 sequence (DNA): TGTGCCAGCAGTACGGGAAAAACAGGCAAGCGGCAGCCCCAGCATTTT.

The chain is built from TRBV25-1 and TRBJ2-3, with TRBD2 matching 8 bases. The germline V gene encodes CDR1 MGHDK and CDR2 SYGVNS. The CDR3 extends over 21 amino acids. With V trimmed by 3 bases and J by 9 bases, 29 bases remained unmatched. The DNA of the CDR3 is TGTGCCAGCAGTGATTGGCCGGGACCAGCGGGAGAGAGGGAAGAACAGAGCACGCAGTATTTT. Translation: CASSDWPGPAGEREEQSTQYF. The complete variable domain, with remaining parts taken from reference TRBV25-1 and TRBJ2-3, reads EADIYQTPRYLVIGTGKKITLECSQTMGHDKMYWYQQDPGMELHLIHYSYGVNSTEKGDLSSESTVSRIRTEHFPLTLESARPSHTSQYLCASSDWPGPAGEREEQSTQYFGPGTRLTVL.

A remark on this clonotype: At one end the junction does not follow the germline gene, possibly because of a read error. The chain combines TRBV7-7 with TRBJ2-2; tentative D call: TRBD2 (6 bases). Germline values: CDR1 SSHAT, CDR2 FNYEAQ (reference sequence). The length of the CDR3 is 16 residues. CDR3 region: CASSLSSTRGAGELFF. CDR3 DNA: TGTGCTAGCAGCTTATCCTCGACTAGGGGTGCCGGGGAGCTGTTTTTT. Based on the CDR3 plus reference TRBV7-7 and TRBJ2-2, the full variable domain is GAGVSQSPRYKVTKRGQDVTLRCDPISSHATLYWYQQALGQGPEFLTYFNYEAQPDKSGLPSDRFSAERPEGSISTLTIQRTEQRDSAMYRCASSLSSTRGAGELFFGEGSRLTVL.

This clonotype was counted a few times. This chain's CDR3 is CASDGGYGYTF. CDR3 nucleotides: TGTGCCAGCGATGGCGGCTATGGCTACACCTTC. This chain links TRBV6-1 with TRBJ1-2; D remains unclear. The germline gives CDR1 MNHNS, CDR2 SASEGT. V dropped 8 bases and J dropped 4 bases, with 8 bases sitting between them. The CDR3 is 11 residues long.

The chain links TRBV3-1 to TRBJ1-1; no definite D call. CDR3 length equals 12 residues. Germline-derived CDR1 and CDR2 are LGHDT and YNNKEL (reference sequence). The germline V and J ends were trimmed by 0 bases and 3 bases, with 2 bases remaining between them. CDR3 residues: CASSQDHTEAFF. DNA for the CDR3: TGTGCCAGCAGCCAAGACCACACTGAAGCTTTCTTT.

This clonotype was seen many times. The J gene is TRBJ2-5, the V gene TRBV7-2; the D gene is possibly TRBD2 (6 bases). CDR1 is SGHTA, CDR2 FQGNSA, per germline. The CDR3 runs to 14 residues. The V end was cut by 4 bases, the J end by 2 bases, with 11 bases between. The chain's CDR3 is CASSSSGTQETQYF. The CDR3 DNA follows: TGTGCCAGCAGCTCATCCGGGACTCAAGAGACCCAGTACTTC.

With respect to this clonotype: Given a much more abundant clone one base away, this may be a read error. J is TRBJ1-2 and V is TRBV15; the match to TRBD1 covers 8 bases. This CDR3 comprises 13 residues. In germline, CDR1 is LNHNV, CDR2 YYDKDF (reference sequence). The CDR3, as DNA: TGTGCCATCAGCAAGGACAGGGTTTATGGCTACACCTTC. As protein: CAISKDRVYGYTF.

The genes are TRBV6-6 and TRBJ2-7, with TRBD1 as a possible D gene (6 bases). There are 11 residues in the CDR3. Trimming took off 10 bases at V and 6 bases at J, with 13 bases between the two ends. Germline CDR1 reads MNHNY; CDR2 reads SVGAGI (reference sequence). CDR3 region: CAIRGTGEQYF. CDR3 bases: TGTGCCATCAGGGGTACAGGCGAGCAGTACTTC.

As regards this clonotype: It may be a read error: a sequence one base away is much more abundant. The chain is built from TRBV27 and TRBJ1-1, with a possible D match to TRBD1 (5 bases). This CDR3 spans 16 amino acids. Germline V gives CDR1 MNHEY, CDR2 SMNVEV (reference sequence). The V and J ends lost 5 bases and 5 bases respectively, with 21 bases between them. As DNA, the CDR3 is TGTGCCAGCAGTCCCTTTCCCCCAGGGAGGAAAACTGAAGCTTTCTTT. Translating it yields CASSPFPPGRKTEAFF.

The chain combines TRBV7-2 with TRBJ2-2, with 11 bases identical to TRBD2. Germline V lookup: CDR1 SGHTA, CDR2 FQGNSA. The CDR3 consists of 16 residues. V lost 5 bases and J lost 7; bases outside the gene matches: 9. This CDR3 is CASSEFLAGGVGELFF. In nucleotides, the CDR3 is TGTGCCAGCAGCGAGTTCCTAGCGGGAGGAGTCGGGGAGCTGTTTTTT.

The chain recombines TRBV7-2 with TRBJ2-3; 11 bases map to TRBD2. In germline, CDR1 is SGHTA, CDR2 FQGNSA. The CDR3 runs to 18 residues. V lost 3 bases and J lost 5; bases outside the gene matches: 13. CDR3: CASSFPQTSGAELDTQYF. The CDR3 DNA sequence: TGTGCCAGCAGCTTTCCGCAGACTAGCGGGGCTGAATTAGATACGCAGTATTTT.

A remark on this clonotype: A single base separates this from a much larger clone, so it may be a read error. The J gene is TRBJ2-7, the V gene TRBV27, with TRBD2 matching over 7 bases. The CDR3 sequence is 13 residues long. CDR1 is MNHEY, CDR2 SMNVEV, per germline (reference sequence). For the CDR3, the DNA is TGTGCCACCGGTGGAGGGAGGGCCTACGGGCAGTACTTC. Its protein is CATGGGRAYGQYF.

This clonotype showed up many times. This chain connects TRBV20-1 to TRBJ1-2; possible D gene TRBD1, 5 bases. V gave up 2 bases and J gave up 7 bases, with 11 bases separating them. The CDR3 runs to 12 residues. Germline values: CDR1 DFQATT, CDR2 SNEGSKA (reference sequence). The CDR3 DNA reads TGCAGTGCTAGATGGCAGGGCGCTGGCTACACCTTC. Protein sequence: CSARWQGAGYTF.

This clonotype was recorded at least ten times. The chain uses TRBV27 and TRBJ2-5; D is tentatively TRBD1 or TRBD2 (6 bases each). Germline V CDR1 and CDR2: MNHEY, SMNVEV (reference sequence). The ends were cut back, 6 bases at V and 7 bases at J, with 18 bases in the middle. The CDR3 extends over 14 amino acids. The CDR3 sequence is CASRPGGLDGTQYF. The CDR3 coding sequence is TGTGCCAGCAGACCCGGGGGCCTCGATGGGACCCAGTACTTC.